Below are 32 T cell receptor beta chains sequenced from a single sample in a study of technical replicates of blood from several donors. TCRdb keeps only in-frame clones here, not all; method: immunoSEQ multiplex PCR. The sample contains 50,000 to 65,000 clones, 80% to 95% of which appear only once. The specimen was PBMCs. These receptor sequences come from a human donor in good health. Some clones in this sample may be carry-over from other donors' samples.

This chain joins TRBV19 and TRBJ2-2; the match to TRBD1 covers 10 bases. In germline, CDR1 is LNHDA, CDR2 SQIVND (reference sequence). This CDR3 has 14 residues. The trim removed 5 bases at V and 3 bases at J, leaving 0 bases unmatched. CDR3 in amino acids: CASSGQGDTGELFF. CDR3 bases: TGTGCCAGTAGTGGACAGGGGGACACCGGGGAGCTGTTTTTT.

This rearrangement joins TRBV29-1 to TRBJ2-5; 7 bases line up with TRBD1. Germline V gene lookup returns CDR1 SQVTM and CDR2 ANQGSEA. The J segment lost 3 bases and the V segment lost 4 bases, leaving 5 bases of the junction unmatched. CDR3 length equals 13 residues. The CDR3 bases are TGCAGCGTTGTGGGACAGAATAAAGAGACCCAGTACTTC. It encodes CSVVGQNKETQYF.

This clone was detected once. The chain joins TRBV7-4 to TRBJ2-7, with TRBD2 identical over 9 bases. This CDR3 region has 15 residues. J lost 12 bases, V lost 1 base, and 13 bases had no gene match. Germline values: CDR1 SGHVT, CDR2 SQSDAQ. CDR3: CASSLVTSGIHLGYF. The DNA for the CDR3 is TGTGCCAGCAGCTTAGTGACTAGCGGAATTCATCTCGGGTACTTC.

The chain is built from TRBV5-1 and TRBJ2-1; 7 positions agree with TRBD1. Trimming removed 1 base from V and 8 bases from J; junction bases left unmatched: 3. Germline loops: CDR1 SGHRS, CDR2 YFSETQ. The CDR3 sequence is 13 residues long. The CDR3 here is CASSLIGGDEQFF. The DNA of the CDR3 is TGCGCCAGCAGCTTGATAGGGGGCGATGAGCAGTTCTTC.

The chain recombines TRBV15 with TRBJ2-7; D may be TRBD1 (5 bases). This CDR3 has 14 amino acids. Germline assignment: CDR1 LNHNV and CDR2 YYDKDF (reference sequence). V gave up 0 bases and J gave up 3 bases, with 9 bases separating them. The CDR3 DNA follows: TGTGCCACCAGCAGAGATCCGGACAACTACGAGCAGTACTTC. This sequence encodes CATSRDPDNYEQYF. The variable domain in full, with the rest retrieved from reference TRBV15 and TRBJ2-7, is DAMVIQNPRYQVTQFGKPVTLSCSQTLNHNVMYWYQQKSSQAPKLLFHYYDKDFNNEADTPDNFQSRRPNTSFCFLDIRSPGLGDTAMYLCATSRDPDNYEQYFGPGTRLTVT.

The gene calls are TRBV5-1 and TRBJ2-1; a possible D gene is TRBD2 (6 bases). V was pared by 4 bases and J by 4 bases, with 12 bases between. CDR1 and CDR2 (germline): SGHRS, YFSETQ. The CDR3 has 14 amino acids. CDR3: CASSIAALYNEQFF. CDR3 bases: TGCGCCAGCAGCATAGCGGCCCTATACAATGAGCAGTTCTTC.

Worth noting for this clone: One end of the junction is discordant with germline, which a read error may explain. This sequence joins TRBV5-6 and TRBJ1-1; 11 positions agree with TRBD1. Germline CDR1 reads SGHDT; CDR2 reads YYEEEE. This CDR3 spans 14 amino acids. CDR3 protein: CASSLGTGGAEAFF. The CDR3 nucleotides read TGCGCCAGCAGCTTAGGGACAGGGGGTGCTGAAGCTTTCTTT. Drawing the rest from reference TRBV5-6 and TRBJ1-1, the complete variable domain is DAGVTQSPTHLIKTRGQQVTLRCSPKSGHDTVSWYQQALGQGPQFIFQYYEEEERQRGNFPDRFSGHQFPNYSSELNVNALLLGDSALYLCASSLGTGGAEAFFGQGTRLTVV.

The chain has TRBV9 and TRBJ1-5; D call uncertain. The ends were cut back, 1 base at V and 4 bases at J, with 12 bases in the middle. The CDR3 runs 15 residues. Per the germline V gene, CDR1 is SGDLS and CDR2 is YYNGEE. The CDR3 reads CASSVSGSENQPQHF. As DNA, the CDR3 is TGTGCCAGCAGCGTATCCGGGTCAGAAAATCAGCCCCAGCATTTT.

This sequence joins TRBV7-6 and TRBJ1-4, with TRBD1 identical over 8 bases. CDR3 length: 14 amino acids. V was pared by 5 bases and J by 5 bases, with 4 bases of the junction left unmatched. Germline CDR1 SGHVS, CDR2 FNYEAQ. The CDR3 spells CASSRGQGNEKLFF. CDR3 sequence (DNA): TGTGCCAGCAGCCGTGGACAGGGCAATGAAAAACTGTTTTTT.

In DNA form, the CDR3 reads TGTGCCAGCAGCTTATCGCGGGAGACCCAGTACTTC. It yields the protein CASSLSRETQYF. The rearrangement joins TRBV11-2 to TRBJ2-5, with no clear D. Germline CDR1 and CDR2: SGHAT and FQNNGV. This CDR3 spans 12 amino acids. Trimming took off 2 bases at V and 5 bases at J, with 6 bases between the two ends.

This clone was counted a single time. The chain carries TRBV6-1 and TRBJ2-7; TRBD1 agrees at 10 bases. Germline V lookup: CDR1 MNHNS, CDR2 SASEGT. There are 16 residues in the CDR3. J lost 6 bases, V lost 3 bases, and 11 bases had no gene match. The CDR3 region is CASSDEGRQGAAEQYF. The CDR3 DNA reads TGTGCCAGCAGTGATGAGGGTCGACAGGGGGCCGCCGAGCAGTACTTC.

The chain has TRBV4-3 and TRBJ1-2, with D perhaps TRBD1 (6 bases). Germline V lookup: CDR1 LGHNA, CDR2 YSLEER. The CDR3 runs to 15 residues. Between the trimmed V and J ends, which lost 0 bases and 8 bases, there was a span of 16 bases. The CDR3 spells CASSQDQSGAGGYTF. The CDR3 DNA reads TGCGCCAGCAGCCAAGATCAGTCAGGGGCGGGCGGCTACACCTTC.

About this clone itself: Other DNA sequences in the sample encode the same CDR3. The V and J genes are TRBV5-1 and TRBJ2-5; TRBD2 might be the D (5 bases). CDR3 size: 13 residues. V was trimmed by 0 bases and J by 5 bases, leaving 8 bases between them. The germline gives CDR1 SGHRS, CDR2 YFSETQ. The DNA of the CDR3 is TGCGCCAGCAGCTTGGGCGCGGGCGAGACCCAGTACTTC. Protein product: CASSLGAGETQYF.

The V gene is TRBV19, the J gene TRBJ1-6; 9 nucleotides line up with TRBD1. Germline values: CDR1 LNHDA, CDR2 SQIVND (reference sequence). V was clipped by 1 base and J by 11 bases; unmatched bases: 3. The CDR3 is 14 residues long. The CDR3 sequence: CASSIAGQGAPLHF. The CDR3 DNA reads TGTGCCAGTAGTATAGCGGGACAGGGAGCACCCCTCCACTTT.

The chain links TRBV7-9 to TRBJ2-1, with 12 nucleotides matching TRBD2. With V trimmed by 4 bases and J by 4 bases, 8 bases remained unmatched. The CDR3 extends over 17 amino acids. The germline V gene encodes CDR1 SEHNR and CDR2 FQNEAQ (reference sequence). The CDR3: CASSSHGLAGPYNEQFF. The CDR3, as DNA: TGTGCCAGCAGCTCACACGGACTAGCGGGGCCGTACAATGAGCAGTTCTTC. Full variable domain (rest looked up from reference TRBV7-9 and TRBJ2-1): DTGVSQNPRHKITKRGQNVTFRCDPISEHNRLYWYRQTLGQGPEFLTYFQNEAQLEKSRLLSDRFSAERPKGSFSTLEIQRTEQGDSAMYLCASSSHGLAGPYNEQFFGPGTRLTVL.

The rearrangement uses TRBV2 and TRBJ2-1, with TRBD1 as a possible D gene (5 bases). The V end was cut by 3 bases, the J end by 13 bases, with 13 bases between. In germline, CDR1 is SNHLY, CDR2 FYNNEI. The CDR3 has 12 residues. The CDR3 sequence is CASSDVADNQFF. CDR3 bases: TGTGCCAGCAGTGACGTCGCGGACAATCAGTTCTTC.

J is TRBJ1-6 and V is TRBV5-1; D may be TRBD1 (5 bases). The V gene lost 1 base and the J gene lost 0 bases, with 20 bases spanning the gap. Germline-derived CDR1 and CDR2 are SGHRS and YFSETQ. The CDR3 consists of 20 residues. The CDR3 loop is CASSLWGAGPTSSYNSPLHF. In DNA, the CDR3 is TGCGCCAGCAGCTTGTGGGGCGCCGGACCGACGAGCTCCTATAATTCACCCCTCCACTTT.

The V call is TRBV6-5, the J call TRBJ2-7, with 10 positions matching TRBD2. CDR1 is MNHEY, CDR2 SVGAGI, per germline. Trimming removed 2 bases from V and 6 bases from J; junction bases left unmatched: 4. The CDR3 is 14 residues long. For the CDR3, the DNA is TGTGCCAGCAGTTACCCGGGACTAGCGTCCGAGCAGTACTTC. Residues: CASSYPGLASEQYF.

The chain uses TRBV7-3 and TRBJ1-1, with no clear D. Per the germline V gene, CDR1 is SGHTA and CDR2 is FQGTGA. CDR3 size: 14 residues. Trimming stripped 2 bases from V and 11 bases from J, with 18 bases between. The CDR3 spells CASSLDGRSPTAFF. CDR3 nucleotide sequence: TGTGCCAGCAGCTTAGACGGGAGGTCCCCTACCGCTTTCTTT.

This clone showed up just a few times. V usage is TRBV10-3 and J usage is TRBJ1-1; 10 bases fit TRBD1. The ends lost 4 bases at V and 0 bases at J; junction bases unmatched: 2. This CDR3 has 15 amino acids. Germline V gene lookup returns CDR1 ENHRY and CDR2 SYGVKD. CDR3 amino acids: CAISGQGALNTEAFF. CDR3 DNA sequence: TGTGCCATCAGTGGACAGGGGGCGCTGAACACTGAAGCTTTCTTT.

The chain is built from TRBV6-1 and TRBJ2-7; 7 positions match TRBD2. This CDR3 spans 15 amino acids. The ends lost 7 bases at V and 6 bases at J; junction bases unmatched: 15. Per the germline V gene, CDR1 is MNHNS and CDR2 is SASEGT. The CDR3 protein is CASTRRVGGPSEQYF. The CDR3 bases are TGTGCCAGCACTCGAAGGGTGGGAGGGCCCAGCGAGCAGTACTTC.

The CDR3 DNA reads TGTGCCAGCAGCGTAGGCGGGGGACGCTACAATGAGCAGTTCTTC. It yields the protein CASSVGGGRYNEQFF. The chain is built from TRBV9 and TRBJ2-1; 7 nucleotides align to TRBD2. CDR3 size: 15 residues. The V gene's germline CDR1 is SGDLS and CDR2 YYNGEE. The J segment lost 3 bases and the V segment lost 0 bases, leaving 3 bases of the junction unmatched.

The chain uses TRBV5-1 and TRBJ1-3; no firm D call. The CDR3 runs 15 residues. V gave up 0 bases and J gave up 5 bases, with 12 bases separating them. CDR1 SGHRS and CDR2 YFSETQ come from the germline V gene. CDR3 in DNA: TGCGCCAGCAGCTTGGGTGGCAGCGGACGAAACACCATATATTTT. This gives the protein CASSLGGSGRNTIYF.

This chain uses TRBV7-2 with TRBJ2-5; TRBD1 matches 9 bases. Germline V gives CDR1 SGHTA, CDR2 FQGNSA. The length of the CDR3 is 14 residues. V trimming: 5 bases; J trimming: 4 bases; junction bases outside the gene matches: 5. The CDR3 is CASSEDRGRETQYF. The CDR3 coding sequence is TGTGCCAGCAGCGAGGACAGGGGAAGAGAGACCCAGTACTTC.

This chain connects TRBV6-6 to TRBJ2-7; possibly TRBD2 for D (6 bases). The germline V gene encodes CDR1 MNHNY and CDR2 SVGAGI (reference sequence). The V and J ends lost 2 bases and 0 bases respectively, with 14 bases between them. The CDR3 length is 16 residues. The CDR3 loop is CASSYRRVDGSYEQYF. The CDR3, as DNA: TGTGCCAGCAGTTACAGGAGGGTGGACGGCTCCTACGAGCAGTACTTC.

The J gene is TRBJ2-4, the V gene TRBV2, with TRBD2 matching 7 bases. V lost 5 bases, J lost 2 bases, and 6 bases stayed unmatched. Germline values: CDR1 SNHLY, CDR2 FYNNEI. The CDR3 extends over 15 amino acids. CDR3 nucleotide sequence: TGTGCCAGCAGTCTGCCCGGGGGGACCAAAAACATTCAGTACTTC. This gives the protein CASSLPGGTKNIQYF.

The J gene is TRBJ2-7, the V gene TRBV18, with a possible D match to TRBD1 (5 bases). Trimming pared 2 bases from V and 3 bases from J, leaving 14 bases between. Germline CDR1 KGHSH, CDR2 LQKENI. The CDR3 runs 15 residues. CDR3 nucleotides: TGTGCCAGCTCACCAGACAGCCGGGCCCTCTACGAGCAGTACTTC. Translated: CASSPDSRALYEQYF.

This clone has only one observation. DNA for the CDR3: TGTGCCAGCAGTGGGGGGATTTTGGGGGCGACCACCGGGGAGCTGTTTTTT. It is translated as CASSGGILGATTGELFF. The genes are TRBV6-1 and TRBJ2-2; the D gene is possibly TRBD1 (6 bases). Germline V CDR1 and CDR2: MNHNS, SASEGT. With 4 bases removed from V and 4 bases from J, the gap between germline ends came to 19 bases. The CDR3 covers 17 residues.

This chain joins TRBV7-7 and TRBJ1-1; D may be TRBD1 (5 bases). Germline CDR1 is SSHAT and CDR2 is FNYEAQ (reference sequence). The CDR3 totals 14 residues. The V gene lost 5 bases and the J gene lost 4 bases, with 14 bases spanning the gap. This CDR3 reads CASSAGLWSTEAFF. In DNA, the CDR3 is TGTGCCAGCAGCGCGGGGCTTTGGAGCACTGAAGCTTTCTTT.

The genes are TRBV7-2 and TRBJ1-3; D gene uncertain. Trimming took off 1 base at V and 8 bases at J, with 15 bases between the two ends. The germline gives CDR1 SGHTA, CDR2 FQGNSA. The CDR3 loop spans 15 amino acids. CDR3 in DNA: TGTGCCAGCAGCTTAGTTGATCTATTAACGGACACCATATATTTT. Translating gives CASSLVDLLTDTIYF.

This clone was counted between two and nine times. The chain joins TRBV2 to TRBJ1-1; D gene unclear. Germline loops: CDR1 SNHLY, CDR2 FYNNEI. V was cut by 5 bases and J by 0 bases, with 10 bases left in between. CDR3 length equals 14 residues. CDR3 sequence (DNA): TGTGCCAGCAGTCAACAGAGCCTGAACACTGAAGCTTTCTTT. The encoded protein is CASSQQSLNTEAFF.

V usage is TRBV2 and J usage is TRBJ2-2; D call uncertain. The CDR3 spans 12 residues. Trimming took 2 bases from V and 5 from J, leaving 3 bases between them. The germline CDR1 and CDR2 sequences are SNHLY and FYNNEI. The CDR3: CASSEYTGELFF. For the CDR3, the DNA is TGTGCCAGCAGTGAATATACCGGGGAGCTGTTTTTT.